This TCR beta chain was identified during a study of blood T cell repertoires in COVID-19. CDR3 length: 15 residues. Trimming removed 1 base from V and 8 bases from J; junction bases left unmatched: 10. Per germline, CDR1 SEHNR and CDR2 FQNEAQ (reference sequence). Participant ages covered roughly 18 to 89 years across 24 US areas. Cohort allocation depended upon clinical history that participants reported. Participants classified as exposed had met a COVID-19 case within 2 weeks before study entry. Original methodology: Nucleated cell number was recorded as an estimate derived from reference gene primer amplification. The table came from immunoSEQ multiplex PCR; TCRdb's copy has only in-frame clones and leaves some out. V and J calls and clone size are as listed in that table; D and trimming were resolved from the DNA. The sample yields more than 300,000 clones, roughly 92% seen once.

The sequence was collected from a woman in her forties who had been exposed to COVID-19. Source material: PBMCs or T cells enriched from blood (not recorded which). This chain links TRBV7-9 with TRBJ1-2; TRBD1 agrees at 7 bases. CDR3 DNA: TGTGCCAGCAGCTTAGAGGCCCGGACAGGCGGCGGCTACACCTTC. It codes for CASSLEARTGGGYTF.